The 27 T cell receptor beta chains presented below share a single source sample, sequenced in a study of identifying expanded T cells in peripheral blood. This table comes from immunoSEQ multiplex PCR, and its TCRdb copy is limited to in-frame clones, with some not included. The sample gives about 85,000 clones, roughly 90% of which show up once; approximately 2.8% is in the top ten. The specimen was blood. Receptors originate from a person aged 18-69 years in good health.

This chain links TRBV5-1 with TRBJ2-1; TRBD2 agrees at 7 bases. With V trimmed by 0 bases and J by 13 bases, 7 bases remained unmatched. This CDR3 has 13 amino acids. Germline V gene data show CDR1 as SGHRS and CDR2 as YFSETQ. CDR3 sequence reads: CASSLEAGDYQFF. CDR3 in DNA: TGCGCCAGCAGCTTGGAGGCGGGGGACTATCAGTTCTTC.

The gene calls are TRBV28 and TRBJ1-1, with D uncertain. Germline V gene sequence: CDR1 MDHEN, CDR2 SYDVKM. The CDR3 length is 16 residues. The V end was cut by 2 bases, the J end by 0 bases, with 13 bases between. CDR3 nucleotide sequence: TGTGCCAGCAGTTTAGGGCTTGGGATAATGAACACTGAAGCTTTCTTT. This sequence encodes CASSLGLGIMNTEAFF.

Comments on this clone: Different DNA sequences within this sample yield the same CDR3. This sequence joins TRBV5-1 and TRBJ2-5; D perhaps matches TRBD2 (7 bases). The germline V gene has CDR1 SGHRS and CDR2 YFSETQ. This CDR3 contains 13 residues. Trimming removed 0 bases at V and 5 bases at J, with 8 bases between. The CDR3 nucleotides read TGCGCCAGCAGCTTGGAGGGGGGGGAGACCCAGTACTTC. Translating it yields CASSLEGGETQYF.

A single count supports this clone. J is TRBJ2-1 and V is TRBV7-2; 10 bases fit TRBD1. Trimming removed 5 bases from V and 7 bases from J; junction bases left unmatched: 20. Germline loops: CDR1 SGHTA, CDR2 FQGNSA. There are 19 residues in the CDR3. CDR3 protein: CASSPYPGTGDTVGNEQFF. In nucleotides, the CDR3 is TGTGCCAGCAGCCCTTATCCCGGGACAGGGGACACCGTCGGTAATGAGCAGTTCTTC. Full variable domain (outside the CDR3, taken from reference TRBV7-2 and TRBJ2-1): GAGVSQSPSNKVTEKGKDVELRCDPISGHTALYWYRQSLGQGLEFLIYFQGNSAPDKSGLPSDRFSAERTGGSVSTLTIQRTQQEDSAVYLCASSPYPGTGDTVGNEQFFGPGTRLTVL.

J is TRBJ2-2 and V is TRBV6-1; 14 bases align to TRBD2. This CDR3 has 14 amino acids. From germline, CDR1 is MNHNS and CDR2 SASEGT. V shed 11 bases, J shed 7 bases, and the junction held 6 bases outside the gene matches. In nucleotides, the CDR3 is TGTGCCTGTACGGGACTAGCGGGAGTCGGGGAGCTGTTTTTT. This gives the protein CACTGLAGVGELFF.

This chain links TRBV28 with TRBJ1-1, with 7 positions matching TRBD1. With 4 bases clipped from V and 3 bases from J, the junction kept 8 bases outside the gene matches. CDR1 and CDR2 (germline): MDHEN, SYDVKM. The CDR3 covers 15 residues. The DNA of the CDR3 is TGTGCCAGCAGTTCTAGTTACAGGGGTCACACTGAAGCTTTCTTT. This codes for CASSSSYRGHTEAFF.

This chain joins TRBV5-5 and TRBJ2-7, with 7 bases identical to TRBD2. V lost 7 bases to trimming and J lost 6 bases; unmatched junction nucleotides: 7. Germline V gene data show CDR1 as SGHKS and CDR2 as YYEKEE (reference sequence). The CDR3 runs to 12 residues. CDR3 sequence: CASGGELGEQYF. Here the CDR3 DNA reads TGTGCCAGCGGGGGGGAGTTGGGCGAGCAGTACTTC.

This rearrangement joins TRBV4-1 to TRBJ2-1; D ambiguous. The CDR3 is 12 residues long. Germline V CDR1 and CDR2: MGHRA, YSYEKL. Trimming removed 5 bases from V and 7 bases from J, with 9 bases in between. CDR3 region: CASSEVGNEQFF. CDR3 nucleotides: TGCGCCAGCAGCGAGGTGGGGAATGAGCAGTTCTTC.

A few counts support this clone. The chain employs TRBV20-1 and TRBJ2-7; D gene ambiguous. CDR1 DFQATT and CDR2 SNEGSKA come from the germline V gene (reference sequence). V lost 8 bases and J lost 5, with 13 bases in between. This CDR3 contains 11 residues. CDR3 residues: CSTPWMDEQYF. The CDR3 nucleotides are TGCAGTACGCCCTGGATGGACGAGCAGTACTTC.

The chain employs TRBV28 and TRBJ1-2; D possibly corresponds to TRBD1 (6 bases). Germline V gives CDR1 MDHEN, CDR2 SYDVKM. The CDR3 loop spans 12 amino acids. The V end was cut by 5 bases, the J end by 8 bases, with 12 bases between. The CDR3 DNA is TGTGCCAGCAGTAACAGGGAAGTAGGCTACACCTTC. As protein: CASSNREVGYTF.

This clone has a single count. The V gene is TRBV5-1, the J gene TRBJ2-1; TRBD2 matches 14 bases. Trimming cost V 6 bases and J 7 bases; bases outside gene matches: 15. CDR3 length equals 18 residues. Germline assignment: CDR1 SGHRS and CDR2 YFSETQ. CDR3 loop: CASTSPPGLAGVLNEQFF. In DNA form, the CDR3 reads TGCGCCAGCACCTCGCCTCCGGGACTAGCGGGAGTATTGAATGAGCAGTTCTTC.

The chain is built from TRBV2 and TRBJ1-2; D perhaps matches TRBD1 (5 bases). V shed 9 bases and J shed 4 bases, with 12 bases lying between them. The germline CDR1 and CDR2 sequences are SNHLY and FYNNEI. The CDR3 is made up of 12 amino acids. The CDR3 spells CASVRESYGYTF. The CDR3 DNA reads as TGTGCCAGTGTCAGGGAGAGCTATGGCTACACCTTC. The full variable domain, with the rest looked up from reference TRBV2 and TRBJ1-2, is EPEVTQTPSHQVTQMGQEVILRCVPISNHLYFYWYRQILGQKVEFLVSFYNNEISEKSEIFDDQFSVERPDGSNFTLKIRSTKLEDSAMYFCASVRESYGYTFGSGTRLTVV.

The gene calls are TRBV4-2 and TRBJ2-1, with D uncertain. The V gene's germline CDR1 is LGHNA and CDR2 YNFKEQ. The V end lost 2 bases, the J end lost 0 bases, and 8 bases lay between the germline ends. This CDR3 has 15 amino acids. The CDR3 bases are TGTGCCAGCAGCCAAACTACCAGCTCCTACAATGAGCAGTTCTTC. This gives the protein CASSQTTSSYNEQFF.

The CDR3 spells CASSLRGGANVLTF. The CDR3 nucleotides are TGTGCCAGCAGCCTCAGGGGTGGGGCCAACGTCCTGACTTTC. This chain joins TRBV13 and TRBJ2-6; a weak D match, TRBD1 (6 bases). CDR3 size: 14 residues. The V end was cut by 5 bases, the J end by 3 bases, with 8 bases between. From germline, CDR1 is PRHDT and CDR2 FYEKMQ (reference sequence).

The rearrangement links TRBV5-5 to TRBJ2-7; 7 nucleotides match TRBD1. The V gene end was trimmed by 7 bases and the J gene end by 8 bases; junction bases not matched to a gene: 9. Germline V gives CDR1 SGHKS, CDR2 YYEKEE (reference sequence). This CDR3 region has 12 residues. The CDR3 DNA follows: TGTGCCAGCCGAGCTTGGGGACAGAAGCAGTACTTC. Protein sequence: CASRAWGQKQYF. The complete variable domain, with remaining parts taken from reference TRBV5-5 and TRBJ2-7, reads DAGVTQSPTHLIKTRGQQVTLRCSPISGHKSVSWYQQVLGQGPQFIFQYYEKEERGRGNFPDRFSARQFPNYSSELNVNALLLGDSALYLCASRAWGQKQYFGPGTRLTVT.

The chain uses TRBV19 and TRBJ2-7; D tentatively fits TRBD1 or TRBD2 (6 bases each). The ends were cut back, 3 bases at V and 0 bases at J, with 9 bases in the middle. This CDR3 contains 14 residues. The germline CDR1 and CDR2 sequences are LNHDA and SQIVND (reference sequence). CDR3 coding DNA: TGTGCCAGTAGTATCGGGGGCCCCTCCTACGAGCAGTACTTC. It yields the protein CASSIGGPSYEQYF.

This chain links TRBV6-4 with TRBJ2-5; D gene unclear. The assigned J gene may be wrong: the sequence end matches TRBJ2-7 better. The CDR3 length is 15 residues. Germline-derived CDR1 and CDR2 are MRHNA and SNTAGT. The CDR3 protein is CASSDSTQEHYEQYF. The DNA for the CDR3 is TGTGCCAGCAGTGACTCGACGCAGGAGCACTACGAGCAGTACTTC.

The chain carries TRBV4-3 and TRBJ2-2; D could derive from TRBD1 or TRBD2 (5 bases each). Trimming left V 0 bases short and J 7 bases short, with 12 bases between. The CDR3 extends over 15 amino acids. Per the germline V gene, CDR1 is LGHNA and CDR2 is YSLEER. Written as DNA, the CDR3 is TGCGCCAGCAGCCAAGATTATGGGGGTATCGGGGAGCTGTTTTTT. Amino acids: CASSQDYGGIGELFF.

This chain uses TRBV5-6 with TRBJ2-7; 7 bases are shared with TRBD2. CDR1 and CDR2 (germline): SGHDT, YYEEEE. The CDR3 has 14 residues. V lost 4 bases and J lost 4; bases outside the gene matches: 8. CDR3 loop: CASSGQASGYEQYF. The CDR3 DNA is TGTGCCAGCAGCGGTCAGGCTAGCGGTTACGAGCAGTACTTC. The entire variable domain, with the rest obtained from reference TRBV5-6 and TRBJ2-7, is as follows: DAGVTQSPTHLIKTRGQQVTLRCSPKSGHDTVSWYQQALGQGPQFIFQYYEEEERQRGNFPDRFSGHQFPNYSSELNVNALLLGDSALYLCASSGQASGYEQYFGPGTRLTVT.

This chain uses TRBV6-5 with TRBJ2-7, with D tentatively TRBD1 or TRBD2 (5 bases each). Trimming removed 5 bases from V and 1 base from J, with 12 bases in between. The germline V gene has CDR1 MNHEY and CDR2 SVGAGI. The CDR3 runs 14 residues. The CDR3 here is CASSGLAGSYEQYF. The CDR3 coding sequence is TGTGCCAGCAGTGGACTGGCAGGGTCCTACGAGCAGTACTTC.

The chain combines TRBV7-9 with TRBJ2-7; D is unresolved. Per germline, CDR1 SEHNR and CDR2 FQNEAQ (reference sequence). The CDR3 has 15 amino acids. Trimming cost V 6 bases and J 5 bases, with 20 bases left between them. DNA of the CDR3: TGTGCCAGCAGTCCGACCCTTCAGGTTCCAGACGAGCAGTACTTC. Its protein product is CASSPTLQVPDEQYF.

The CDR3, as DNA: TGTGCCAGCAGCTTATCTCCGGGATTAAGCACAGATACGCAGTATTTT. Translation: CASSLSPGLSTDTQYF. The chain uses TRBV11-2 and TRBJ2-3, with D possibly being TRBD2 (5 bases). Between the trimmed V and J ends, which lost 2 bases and 0 bases, there was a span of 12 bases. Germline V CDR1 and CDR2: SGHAT, FQNNGV. The length of the CDR3 is 16 residues.

The chain joins TRBV28 to TRBJ2-7, with TRBD2 matching 8 bases. The CDR3 runs 17 residues. From germline, CDR1 is MDHEN and CDR2 SYDVKM. Losses at the gene ends were 4 bases for V and 0 bases for J; bases not matched to a gene: 11. CDR3 in DNA: TGTGCCAGCAGTTCCGGGTCGCTCGGGAGGGCCTCCTACGAGCAGTACTTC. Amino acid sequence: CASSSGSLGRASYEQYF.

J is TRBJ1-2 and V is TRBV5-5, with a possible D match to TRBD1 (6 bases). There are 15 residues in the CDR3. The V and J ends lost 1 base and 6 bases respectively, with 16 bases between them. Germline CDR1 is SGHKS and CDR2 is YYEKEE (reference sequence). The DNA for the CDR3 is TGTGCCAGCAGCTTGAATACGGGGGGCGTAGATGGCTACACCTTC. Translating gives CASSLNTGGVDGYTF.

The CDR3 reads CSAVGTDTQYF. The DNA for the CDR3 is TGCAGTGCAGTCGGGACAGATACGCAGTATTTT. The V gene is TRBV20-1, the J gene TRBJ2-3; D remains ambiguous. V dropped 6 bases and J dropped 3 bases, with 7 bases sitting between them. This CDR3 spans 11 amino acids. CDR1 is DFQATT and CDR2 is SNEGSKA in the germline V gene (reference sequence).

This chain uses TRBV29-1 with TRBJ2-7, with 8 bases matching TRBD2. The CDR3 runs to 13 residues. Germline V gene lookup returns CDR1 SQVTM and CDR2 ANQGSEA. The V segment lost 1 base and the J segment 3 bases; nucleotides outside the gene matches: 2. The CDR3, as DNA: TGCAGCGTTGAAGCCGGGACTAGCTACGAGCAGTACTTC. Amino acid sequence: CSVEAGTSYEQYF.

In its sample, this clone was seen once. Here the CDR3 DNA reads TGTGCCAGCAGTTCGAGTCCACAGGGAACAGATACGCAGTATTTT. It specifies CASSSSPQGTDTQYF. The chain uses TRBV27 and TRBJ2-3; tentative D call: TRBD1 (6 bases). This CDR3 has 15 amino acids. Germline V gene data show CDR1 as MNHEY and CDR2 as SMNVEV (reference sequence). V lost 4 bases and J 3 bases, leaving 14 bases between the germline ends.